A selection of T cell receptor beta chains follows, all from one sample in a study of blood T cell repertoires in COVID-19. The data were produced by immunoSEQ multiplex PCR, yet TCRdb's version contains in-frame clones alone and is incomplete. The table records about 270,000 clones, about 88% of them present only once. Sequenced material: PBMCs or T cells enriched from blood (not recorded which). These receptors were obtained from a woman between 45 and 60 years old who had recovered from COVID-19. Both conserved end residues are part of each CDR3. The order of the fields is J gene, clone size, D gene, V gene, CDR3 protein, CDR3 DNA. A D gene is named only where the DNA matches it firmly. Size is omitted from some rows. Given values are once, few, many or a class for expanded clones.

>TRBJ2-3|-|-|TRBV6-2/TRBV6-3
CASSPTGSGDTQYF
TGTGCCAGCAGCCCTACAGGGTCAGGTGATACGCAGTATTTT
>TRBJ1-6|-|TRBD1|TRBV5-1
CASRAGTGSNSPLHF
TGCGCCAGCAGAGCTGGGACAGGGTCAAATTCACCCCTCCACTTT
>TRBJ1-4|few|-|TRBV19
CASSIWRGTNEKLFF
TGTGCCAGTAGTATATGGAGAGGAACTAATGAAAAACTGTTTTTT
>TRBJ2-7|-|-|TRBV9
CASSVGRGSSYEQYF
TGTGCCAGCAGCGTAGGGCGGGGAAGCTCCTACGAGCAGTACTTC
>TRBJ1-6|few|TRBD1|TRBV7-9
CASRRTGDISPLHF
TGTGCCAGCAGGAGGACAGGGGATATTTCACCCCTCCACTTT
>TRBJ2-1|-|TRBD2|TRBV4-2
CASSQSRGGSFNEQFF
TGTGCCAGCAGCCAATCGCGAGGCGGGAGTTTCAATGAGCAGTTCTTC
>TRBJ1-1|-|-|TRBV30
CAWSTRMNTEAFF
TGTGCCTGGAGTACAAGAATGAACACTGAAGCTTTCTTT
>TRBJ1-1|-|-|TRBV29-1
CSVGGVGGTEAFF
TGCAGCGTTGGGGGCGTGGGGGGCACTGAAGCTTTCTTT
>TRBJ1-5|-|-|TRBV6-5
CASSYSLASNQPQHF
TGTGCCAGCAGTTACTCTCTGGCATCTAATCAGCCCCAGCATTTT
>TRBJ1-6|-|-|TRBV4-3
CASSQDGQGNSPLHF
TGCGCCAGCAGCCAAGACGGGCAGGGGAATTCACCCCTCCACTTT
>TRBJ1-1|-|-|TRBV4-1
CASSQGAGTEAFF
TGCGCCAGCAGCCAAGGGGCGGGGACTGAAGCTTTCTTT
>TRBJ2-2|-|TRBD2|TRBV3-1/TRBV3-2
CASSHILTPGTSGNTGELFF
TGTGCCAGCAGCCACATCCTCACTCCGGGGACTAGCGGGAACACCGGGGAGCTGTTTTTT
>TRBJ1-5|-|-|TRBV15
CATRHATDQPQHF
TGTGCCACCAGGCACGCTACTGATCAGCCCCAGCATTTT
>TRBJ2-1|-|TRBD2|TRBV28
CASSSGLNNEQFF
TGTGCCAGCAGTTCGGGACTAAACAATGAGCAGTTCTTC
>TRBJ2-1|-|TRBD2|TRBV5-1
CASSAISGSISNEQFF
TGCGCCAGCAGCGCCATTAGCGGGAGTATTTCCAATGAGCAGTTCTTC
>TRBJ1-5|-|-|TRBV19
CASSMGRDSNQPQHF
TGTGCCAGTAGTATGGGGAGGGATAGCAATCAGCCCCAGCATTTT
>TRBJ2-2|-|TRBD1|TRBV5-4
CASHTGGMGELFF
TGTGCCAGCCATACAGGGGGCATGGGGGAGCTGTTTTTT
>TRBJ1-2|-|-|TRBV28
CASTPWGVGNNYGYTF
TGTGCCAGCACCCCTTGGGGAGTGGGCAATAACTATGGCTACACCTTC
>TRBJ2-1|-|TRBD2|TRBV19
CASGTSGNSYNEQFF
TGTGCCAGTGGGACTAGCGGAAACTCCTACAATGAGCAGTTCTTC
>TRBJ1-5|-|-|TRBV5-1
CASSLVPGMEPQHF
TGCGCCAGCAGCTTGGTCCCGGGGATGGAGCCCCAGCATTTT
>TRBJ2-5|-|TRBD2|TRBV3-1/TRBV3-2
CASSQVRLAGVGGETQYF
TGTGCCAGCAGCCAAGTGCGGCTAGCGGGAGTGGGGGGAGAGACCCAGTACTTC
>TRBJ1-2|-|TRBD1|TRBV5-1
CASSWGTANYGYTF
TGCGCCAGCAGCTGGGGGACAGCTAACTATGGCTACACCTTC
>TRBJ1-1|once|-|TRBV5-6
CASSLRRYFTEAFF
TGTGCCAGCAGCCTCCGGCGGTATTTCACTGAAGCTTTCTTT
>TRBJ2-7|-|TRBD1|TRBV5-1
CASSLRQGYEQYF
TGCGCCAGCAGCTTGAGACAGGGCTACGAGCAGTACTTC
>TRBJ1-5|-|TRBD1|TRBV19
CASRYRGREPQHF
TGTGCCAGTAGGTACAGGGGTCGGGAGCCCCAGCATTTT
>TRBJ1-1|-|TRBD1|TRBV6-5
CASRQGSNTEAFF
TGTGCCAGCAGACAGGGGTCGAACACTGAAGCTTTCTTT
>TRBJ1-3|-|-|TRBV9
CASSGRDAGNTIYF
TGTGCCAGCAGCGGGCGGGACGCTGGAAACACCATATATTTT
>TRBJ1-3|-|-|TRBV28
CASWGTQGSPGNTIYF
TGTGCCAGCTGGGGGACTCAGGGTTCTCCTGGAAACACCATATATTTT
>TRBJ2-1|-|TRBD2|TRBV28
CASSLRTSGRVNEQFF
TGTGCCAGCAGTTTAAGAACTAGCGGGAGAGTAAATGAGCAGTTCTTC
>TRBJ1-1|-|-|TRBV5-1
CASSLTQGVMNTEAFF
TGCGCCAGCAGCTTGACGCAGGGTGTAATGAACACTGAAGCTTTCTTT
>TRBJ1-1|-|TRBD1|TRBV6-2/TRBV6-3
CASSSQGAPSPEAFF
TGTGCCAGCAGTTCTCAGGGGGCTCCAAGCCCTGAAGCTTTCTTT
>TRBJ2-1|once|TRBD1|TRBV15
CATSIGTVYNEQFF
TGTGCCACCAGCATAGGGACAGTCTACAATGAGCAGTTCTTC
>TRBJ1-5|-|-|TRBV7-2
CASSLGGTGLAQPQHF
TGTGCCAGCAGCTTGGGCGGTACAGGGTTAGCGCAGCCCCAGCATTTT
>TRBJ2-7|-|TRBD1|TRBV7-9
CASSSSDRGSGEQYF
TGTGCCAGCAGCTCGTCGGACAGGGGGTCGGGCGAGCAGTACTTC
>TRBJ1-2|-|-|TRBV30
CAWSRQLFYGYTF
TGTGCCTGGAGTCGACAGTTATTTTATGGCTACACCTTC
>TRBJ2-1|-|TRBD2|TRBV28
CASGTSGREQFF
TGTGCCAGCGGAACTAGCGGGCGTGAGCAGTTCTTC
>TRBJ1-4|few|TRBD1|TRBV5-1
CASSPPTGIDREKLFF
TGCGCCAGCAGCCCGCCGACAGGGATTGACCGTGAAAAACTGTTTTTT
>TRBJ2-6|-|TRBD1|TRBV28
CATRTGGSSGANVLTF
TGTGCCACCCGGACAGGGGGGAGCTCTGGGGCCAACGTCCTGACTTTC
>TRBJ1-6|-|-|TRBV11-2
CASSLGGQGHSPLHF
TGTGCCAGCAGCTTAGGGGGGCAGGGCCATTCACCCCTCCACTTT
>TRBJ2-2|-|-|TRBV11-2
CASSLVGAGELFF
TGTGCCAGCAGCTTAGTAGGGGCCGGGGAGCTGTTTTTT